This T cell receptor beta chain was sequenced during a study of blood T cell repertoires in COVID-19. Study background: Acute and convalescent COVID-19 samples came from the United States, Italy and Spain. In each case, the material was cDNA or gDNA derived from T cells, B-cell-depleted T cells, or PBMCs.

This CDR3 has 11 amino acids. Trimming took 3 bases from V and 6 from J, leaving 6 bases between them. The germline V gene encodes CDR1 SGHRS and CDR2 YFSETQ. Produced via immunoSEQ multiplex PCR; TCRdb's table is partial and in-frame only. The table includes approximately 210,000 clones, around 83% detected once. The V call is TRBV5-1, the J call TRBJ2-5; D is ambiguous. The sample comprised peripheral blood. The TCR originated in a man between 45 and 60 years old with active or convalescent COVID-19. Written as DNA, the CDR3 is TGCGCCAGCAGCTCGAGTCAGACCCAGTACTTC. Translating gives CASSSSQTQYF.